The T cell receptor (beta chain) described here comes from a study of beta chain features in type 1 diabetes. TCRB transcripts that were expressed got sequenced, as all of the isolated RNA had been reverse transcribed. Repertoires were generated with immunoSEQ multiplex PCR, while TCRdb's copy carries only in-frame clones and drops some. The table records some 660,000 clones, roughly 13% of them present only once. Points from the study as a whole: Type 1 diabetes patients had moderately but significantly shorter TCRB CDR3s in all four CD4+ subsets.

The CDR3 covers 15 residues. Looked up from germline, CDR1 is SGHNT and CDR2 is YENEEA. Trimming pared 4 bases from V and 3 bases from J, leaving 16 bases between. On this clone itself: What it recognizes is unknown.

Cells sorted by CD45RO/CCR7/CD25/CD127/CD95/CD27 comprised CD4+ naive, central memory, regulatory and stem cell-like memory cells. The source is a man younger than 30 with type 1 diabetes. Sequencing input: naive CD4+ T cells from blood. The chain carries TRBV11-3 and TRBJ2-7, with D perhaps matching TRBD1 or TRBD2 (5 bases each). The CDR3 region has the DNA TGTGCCAGCAGCTCCGGTGGGGGACGGAGCTACGAGCAGTACTTC. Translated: CASSSGGGRSYEQYF.